This is a list of T cell receptor beta chains from one sample in a study of T cells in Graves' hyperthyroidism and ophthalmopathy. In TCRdb, the multiplex PCR reads were re-called with MiXCR into one record per CDR3 protein. The data show around 190,000 distinct CDR3 sequences, with about a sixth seen just once and 40% to 65% held by the top ten. The material sequenced was blood. Receptors were obtained from a woman aged 45-65 years with Graves' hyperthyroidism. CDR3s include the opening cysteine and the closing phenylalanine or tryptophan. The order of the fields is D gene, V gene, J gene, clone size, CDR3 length, CDR3 DNA, CDR3 protein. D genes are given only for firm matches. Clone size is shown for a subset of rows, as once, few, many or a class of expanded clone.

.	TRBV4-1	TRBJ2-1	many	16	TGCGCCAGCAGCCAAGAATCGGGGGCTAGGGGGAATGAGCAGTTCTTC	CASSQESGARGNEQFF
TRBD2	TRBV20-1	TRBJ2-7	many	17	TGCAGTGCTAGGGCCCCGGGGACTAGCGGGAGAGGGTACGAGCAGTACTTC	CSARAPGTSGRGYEQYF
.	TRBV19	TRBJ1-2	.	15	TGTGCCAGTAGTATCTACCACAGGGCTTACTATGGCTACACCTTC	CASSIYHRAYYGYTF
.	TRBV5-6	TRBJ1-4	few	14	TGTGCCAGCAGCAAATATCGGGGTGGCGAAAAACTGTTTTTT	CASSKYRGGEKLFF
TRBD1	TRBV5-5	TRBJ1-6	few	15	TGTGCCAGCAGCTTGGACAGGGGTCCCAATTCACCCCTCCACTTT	CASSLDRGPNSPLHF
.	TRBV7-9	TRBJ2-5	many	12	TGTGCCAGCAGCTTAGCGAAGGAGACCCAGTACTTC	CASSLAKETQYF
.	TRBV14	TRBJ2-7	many	15	TGTGCCAGCAGCCAAAGTCGACGAGCTTCCTACGAGCAGTACTTC	CASSQSRRASYEQYF
.	TRBV28	TRBJ1-1	many	15	TGTGCCAGCAGTTTTCAAGGACAGATGAACACTGAAGCTTTCTTT	CASSFQGQMNTEAFF
.	TRBV13	TRBJ1-2	.	14	TGTGCCAGCAGCTTAGAGGGGGGGACCTATGGCTACACCTTC	CASSLEGGTYGYTF
TRBD1	TRBV20-1	TRBJ2-5	few	17	TGCAGTGCTAGCCCTTGGGACAGGGGGCTGTTTGAAGAGACCCAGTACTTC	CSASPWDRGLFEETQYF
.	TRBV10-3	TRBJ1-5	many	15	TGTGCCATCAGTGAAAGGAGCGATAGCAATCAGCCCCAGCATTTT	CAISERSDSNQPQHF
.	TRBV4-2	TRBJ1-4	once	13	TGTGCCAGCAGCCAAGATTTGGGCGAAAAACTGTTTTTT	CASSQDLGEKLFF
.	TRBV5-1	TRBJ1-5	few	15	TGCGCCAGCAGCGTTGACAGTTATAGCAATCAGCCCCAGCATTTT	CASSVDSYSNQPQHF
TRBD2	TRBV24-1	TRBJ2-1	.	17	TGTGCCACCAGTGATTATAACGGACTAGCGGGAGCTAATGAGCAGTTCTTC	CATSDYNGLAGANEQFF
TRBD1	TRBV4-1	TRBJ1-1	many	13	TGCGCCAGCAGCCAAGAGGGACAGACTGAAGCTTTCTTT	CASSQEGQTEAFF
TRBD2	TRBV6-1	TRBJ2-7	.	15	TGTGCCAGCAGTGCCTTAGCGGGAGGGCCCAACGAGCAGTACTTC	CASSALAGGPNEQYF
.	TRBV11-2	TRBJ2-7	many	13	TGTGCCAGCGCTGGGGGAGTAAGCTACGAGCAGTACTTC	CASAGGVSYEQYF
.	TRBV3-1	TRBJ1-2	many	14	TGTGCCAGCAGCCAAGCGGGGGAAGACTATGGCTACACCTTC	CASSQAGEDYGYTF
.	TRBV12-5	TRBJ2-2	many	13	TGTGCTAGTGGTTCCTCTAACACCGGGGAGCTGTTTTTT	CASGSSNTGELFF
.	TRBV27	TRBJ2-5	.	12	TGTGCCAGCAGTCGGCCAGGGGAGACCCAGTACTTC	CASSRPGETQYF
.	TRBV7-9	TRBJ1-2	.	13	TGTGCCGCAGTACCAACAAACAGGGCCGGCTACACCTTC	CAAVPTNRAGYTF
.	TRBV7-2	TRBJ2-2	few	14	TGTGCCAGCAGCCAAAATCAGGGTCCCGGGGAGCTGTTTTTT	CASSQNQGPGELFF
TRBD1	TRBV28	TRBJ1-5	many	17	TGTGCCAGCAGTTTATTGTCGGGACAGGGGGCCGGACAGCCCCAGCATTTT	CASSLLSGQGAGQPQHF
.	TRBV6-1	TRBJ2-5	many	15	TGTGCCAGCAGCCCAAGAGGGGGGCGAGGAGAGACCCAGTACTTC	CASSPRGGRGETQYF
TRBD2	TRBV6-1	TRBJ2-1	many	13	TGTGCCAGCAAGCTAGCGGGAGGAGGAGAGCAGTTCTTC	CASKLAGGGEQFF
.	TRBV11-2	TRBJ2-1	.	13	TGCGCCAGCAGCCCGACCCCGCTGAGTGAGCAGTTCTTC	CASSPTPLSEQFF
TRBD1	TRBV10-3	TRBJ2-5	.	15	TGTGCCATCAAGGGGACAGCTGGAAAACAAGAGACCCAGTACTTC	CAIKGTAGKQETQYF
.	TRBV15	TRBJ2-3	.	15	TGTGCCACCACCAAAGCGGGTGGGGGATCCGATACGCAGTATTTT	CATTKAGGGSDTQYF
.	TRBV4-1	TRBJ2-6	once	16	TGCGCCAGCAGCCAGGACAGAACCTCTGGGGCCAACGTCCTGACTTTC	CASSQDRTSGANVLTF
TRBD1	TRBV6-2/TRBV6-3	TRBJ1-2	many	15	TGTGCCAGCAGTCGGGACAGGGAAGGAAGCTATGGCTACACCTTC	CASSRDREGSYGYTF
TRBD1	TRBV29-1	TRBJ2-2	.	15	TGCAGCGCCCAACAGGGGGTCGTTGCCACCGGGGAGCTGTTTTTT	CSAQQGVVATGELFF
.	TRBV30	TRBJ1-5	.	13	TGTGCCTGGAGTAGAGGGCCCAATCAGCCCCAGCATTTT	CAWSRGPNQPQHF
TRBD2	TRBV20-1	TRBJ2-3	.	14	TGCAGTGCTAGGGACCTAGCGGGAGTGGGTACGCAGTATTTT	CSARDLAGVGTQYF
.	TRBV7-9	TRBJ2-2	.	14	TGTGCCAGCAGCTTAACCCTAGGAGCCGGGGAGCTGTTTTTT	CASSLTLGAGELFF
.	TRBV28	TRBJ2-1	.	15	TGTGCCAGCAGCCGCCGGGCGGTATCCTACAATGAGCAGTTCTTC	CASSRRAVSYNEQFF
.	TRBV11-3	TRBJ1-2	many	16	TGTGCCAGCAGCTTAGACAGTGGGGGACACAACTATGGCTACACCTTC	CASSLDSGGHNYGYTF
.	TRBV28	TRBJ1-4	.	15	TGTGCCAGCAGTCGCCCCGGGGTAAATGATGAAAAACTGTTTTTT	CASSRPGVNDEKLFF
.	TRBV30	TRBJ2-1	few	14	TGTGCCTGGAACACGGTCGGGGGATACAATGAGCAGTTCTTC	CAWNTVGGYNEQFF
.	TRBV19	TRBJ2-3	many	14	TGTGCCAGTAGTATGCGGGACCCCGAGGATACGCAGTATTTT	CASSMRDPEDTQYF
.	TRBV4-1	TRBJ1-5	few	16	TGCGCCAGCAGCCAAGATGGGGGGTTTGGCAATCAGCCCCAGCATTTT	CASSQDGGFGNQPQHF
TRBD2	TRBV27	TRBJ2-7	many	17	TGTGCCAGCAGTACATCCGGCGGGACTAGCGGGAGCTACGAGCAGTACTTC	CASSTSGGTSGSYEQYF
.	TRBV10-3	TRBJ2-3	many	15	TGTGCCATCAAAAAAGGGGGAGAGGACACAGATACGCAGTATTTT	CAIKKGGEDTDTQYF